This T cell receptor beta chain was sequenced during a study of blood T cell repertoires in COVID-19. CDR3 size: 19 residues. Germline CDR1 SGHDT, CDR2 YYEEEE. Germline trimming cut 4 bases from V and 0 bases from J; bases unmatched to any gene: 13. Authors' data handling: Reference gene primer amplification gave nucleated cell count estimates. Produced via immunoSEQ multiplex PCR; TCRdb's table is partial and in-frame only. That table furnishes V, J and clone size, whereas the DNA furnished D and trimming. The sample has about 150,000 clones; approximately 78% are singletons. Material: peripheral blood. V gene TRBV5-6 combines with J gene TRBJ2-3; 11 bases fit TRBD2. The source is a man in his sixties who had recovered from COVID-19. The CDR3 here is CASSLAETSGGLSTDTQYF. The CDR3 DNA is TGTGCCAGCAGCCTGGCAGAAACTAGCGGGGGACTAAGCACAGATACGCAGTATTTT.